These 9 T cell receptor beta chains were sequenced from one sample in a study of cytomegalovirus exposure and HLA in healthy donors. Measured with immunoSEQ multiplex PCR; TCRdb has only the in-frame clones, and not every one. The top ten hold roughly 10% of the sample, which has about 160,000 clones, 84% seen once. Sequencing was carried out using PBMCs. These receptors were taken from a man between 25 and 39 years old in good health and CMV-seropositive.

The rearrangement uses TRBV5-4 and TRBJ1-6; 7 bases line up with TRBD1. Per germline, CDR1 SGHNT and CDR2 YYREEE (reference sequence). V was clipped by 0 bases and J by 9 bases; unmatched bases: 3. The CDR3 consists of 14 residues. The CDR3 DNA sequence: TGTGCCAGCAGCTTGGCCGGGACAGTTTCACCCCTCCACTTT. It codes for CASSLAGTVSPLHF.

This clone has only a few counts. The J gene is TRBJ2-7, the V gene TRBV28; D may be TRBD1 (6 bases). Germline CDR1 is MDHEN and CDR2 is SYDVKM. Trimming shortened V by 5 bases and J by 3 bases, and 17 bases separated the two germline ends. This CDR3 has 15 amino acids. CDR3 in DNA: TGTGCCAGCAGTGAAATCTATGGACAGCTCTACGAGCAGTACTTC. It encodes CASSEIYGQLYEQYF.

The sample holds a few counts of this clone. The CDR3 DNA reads TGTGCCAGCAGCTTATCGTACAGGGTTTACGAGCAGTACTTC. It specifies CASSLSYRVYEQYF. The rearrangement uses TRBV7-2 and TRBJ2-7; D possibly corresponds to TRBD1 (6 bases). V gave up 2 bases and J gave up 4 bases, with 12 bases separating them. The CDR3 loop spans 14 amino acids. CDR1 SGHTA and CDR2 FQGNSA come from the germline V gene.

The chain couples TRBV27 to TRBJ2-1; maybe TRBD1 (6 bases). CDR1 and CDR2 from the germline V gene are MNHEY and SMNVEV (reference sequence). Trimming took off 5 bases at V and 1 base at J, with 15 bases between the two ends. The CDR3 sequence is 16 residues long. CDR3 in amino acids: CASSPFGQRSYNEQFF. CDR3 DNA sequence: TGTGCCAGCAGTCCCTTCGGACAGAGATCCTACAATGAGCAGTTCTTC.

The rearrangement joins TRBV28 to TRBJ1-5, with a weak D call TRBD1 (5 bases). The CDR3 length is 14 residues. Trimming shortened V by 4 bases and J by 3 bases, and 10 bases separated the two germline ends. The germline V gene encodes CDR1 MDHEN and CDR2 SYDVKM. The CDR3 nucleotides are TGTGCCAGCAGTTCCCGACAGTTCAATCAGCCCCAGCATTTT. This translates into CASSSRQFNQPQHF. The full variable domain, rest sourced from reference TRBV28 and TRBJ1-5, is DVKVTQSSRYLVKRTGEKVFLECVQDMDHENMFWYRQDPGLGLRLIYFSYDVKMKEKGDIPEGYSVSREKKERFSLILESASTNQTSMYLCASSSRQFNQPQHFGDGTRLSIL.

CDR3 sequence: CSASLTDTQYF. Written as DNA, the CDR3 is TGCAGTGCTAGTCTCACAGATACGCAGTATTTT. The V call is TRBV20-1, the J call TRBJ2-3; D not certain. The CDR3 loop spans 11 amino acids. Trimming left V 3 bases short and J 2 bases short, with 3 bases between. Looked up from germline, CDR1 is DFQATT and CDR2 is SNEGSKA (reference sequence).

This rearrangement joins TRBV7-2 to TRBJ2-7; 8 bases map to TRBD2. The ends lost 2 bases at V and 1 base at J; junction bases unmatched: 7. Germline values: CDR1 SGHTA, CDR2 FQGNSA. This CDR3 has 16 amino acids. The DNA for the CDR3 is TGTGCCAGCAGCTTAACGCGGCGGGGGGAGTCCTACGAGCAGTACTTC. Translating gives CASSLTRRGESYEQYF.

The V and J genes are TRBV6-5 and TRBJ1-5, with 8 bases lining up with TRBD1. The germline gives CDR1 MNHEY, CDR2 SVGAGI. The CDR3 has 14 residues. V was clipped by 4 bases and J by 6 bases; unmatched bases: 5. The CDR3 sequence is CASSSDRAVQPQHF. The CDR3 nucleotides are TGTGCCAGCAGTTCGGACAGGGCGGTTCAGCCCCAGCATTTT.

This clone was counted ten times or more. This sequence joins TRBV6-4 and TRBJ2-2, with a tentative D call TRBD1 (6 bases). Per germline, CDR1 MRHNA and CDR2 SNTAGT. This CDR3 region has 15 residues. Trimming removed 2 bases at V and 1 base at J, with 8 bases between. CDR3 sequence reads: CASSDAGVNTGELFF. The CDR3, as DNA: TGTGCCAGCAGTGACGCAGGGGTGAACACCGGGGAGCTGTTTTTT.